Below are 4 T cell receptor beta chains sequenced from a single sample in a study of blood T cell repertoires in COVID-19. The repertoire was sequenced with immunoSEQ multiplex PCR; TCRdb's copy has only in-frame clones and lacks some. The sample includes about 33,000 clones, around nine tenths of them seen just once. The sample comprised peripheral blood. The receptor set was obtained from a man aged 65 to 79 with acute or convalescent COVID-19.

V is TRBV5-6 and J is TRBJ2-5; D gene uncertain. The CDR3 is 11 amino acids. Germline assignment: CDR1 SGHDT and CDR2 YYEEEE. The V end lost 1 base, the J end lost 4 bases, and 2 bases lay between the germline ends. The CDR3 sequence is CASSLRETQYF. CDR3 DNA: TGTGCCAGCAGCTTGCGAGAGACCCAGTACTTC. The variable domain in full, completed from reference TRBV5-6 and TRBJ2-5, reads DAGVTQSPTHLIKTRGQQVTLRCSPKSGHDTVSWYQQALGQGPQFIFQYYEEEERQRGNFPDRFSGHQFPNYSSELNVNALLLGDSALYLCASSLRETQYFGPGTRLLVL.

With regard to this clone: Other DNA variants within this sample encode the same CDR3. The V and J genes are TRBV5-1 and TRBJ1-1; perhaps TRBD1 as D (5 bases). Germline values: CDR1 SGHRS, CDR2 YFSETQ. Trimming pared 1 base from V and 4 bases from J, leaving 8 bases between. The CDR3 is made up of 13 amino acids. CDR3 bases: TGCGCCAGCAGCTTGCGGGGGGGCACTGAAGCTTTCTTT. Protein sequence: CASSLRGGTEAFF.

The CDR3 reads CATSGGQNIWNEQFF. Here the CDR3 DNA reads TGTGCCACCAGTGGCGGGCAGAACATCTGGAATGAGCAGTTCTTC. This chain links TRBV24-1 with TRBJ2-1; D might be TRBD2 (5 bases). Germline V CDR1 and CDR2: KGHDR, SFDVKD. Trimming cost V 5 bases and J 7 bases, with 17 bases left between them. CDR3 size: 15 residues.

This chain joins TRBV14 and TRBJ2-1, with D tentatively TRBD2 (7 bases). CDR1 and CDR2 (germline): SGHDN, FVKESK. This CDR3 is 16 amino acids long. V shed 5 bases and J shed 2 bases, with 16 bases lying between them. CDR3 region: CASSTPPRGPYNEQFF. The CDR3 DNA reads as TGTGCCAGCAGCACCCCCCCGCGGGGGCCCTACAATGAGCAGTTCTTC.